The 24 T cell receptor beta chains below all came from one sample that was sequenced in a study of vaccination and CD4 T cells after COVID-19. Treatment denoted: roughly nine-day PBMC culture with coronavirus spike peptide pools or control peptides (ViraFEST assay). Cultured CD4+ T cell DNA was sequenced using the Oncomine TCR Beta short-read assay. TCRdb processed the PCR reads anew with MiXCR; each CDR3 protein has one entry. Of roughly 3,300 distinct CDR3 sequences detected, about 20% appear once; the ten largest clones hold 25% to 30%. Their antigens are not known. Specimen: CD4+ T cells from blood, cultured in vitro. These TCRs come from a human donor who had recovered from COVID-19.

This clonotype occurred a few times. V gene TRBV11-2 combines with J gene TRBJ2-2, with 8 bases matching TRBD1. The CDR3 has 15 residues. After removal of 6 bases from V and 0 bases from J, the junction contained 3 bases not matched to a gene. Germline CDR1 SGHAT, CDR2 FQNNGV. The CDR3 is CASRKTGANTGELFF. CDR3 sequence (DNA): TGTGCCAGCAGGAAGACAGGGGCGAACACCGGGGAGCTGTTTTTT.

The V gene is TRBV5-8, the J gene TRBJ1-3; D not resolved. V lost 2 bases, J lost 2 bases, and 11 bases lay in between. The CDR3 runs 15 residues. Per germline, CDR1 SGHTS and CDR2 YDEGEE. The DNA of the CDR3 is TGTGCCAGCAGCTTAGCCCCCGGGCCTGGAAACACCATATATTTT. Its protein product is CASSLAPGPGNTIYF.

This clonotype has just a few counts. The J gene is TRBJ2-6, the V gene TRBV25-1; D not certain. V lost 2 bases and J lost 1, with 6 bases in between. CDR1 is MGHDK and CDR2 is SYGVNS in the germline V gene. The length of the CDR3 is 15 residues. The CDR3 protein is CASSELGSGANVLTF. DNA of the CDR3: TGTGCCAGCAGTGAACTAGGGTCTGGGGCCAACGTCCTGACTTTC.

The chain employs TRBV20-1 and TRBJ1-6; D remains ambiguous. Per the germline V gene, CDR1 is DFQATT and CDR2 is SNEGSKA (reference sequence). This CDR3 spans 13 amino acids. V was trimmed by 6 bases and J by 6 bases, leaving 12 bases between them. This CDR3 reads CSALDGVNSPLHF. The CDR3 nucleotides read TGCAGTGCATTGGACGGGGTTAATTCACCCCTCCACTTT.

The chain joins TRBV12-5 to TRBJ2-1; D is ambiguous. The CDR3 has 17 amino acids. The V end lost 6 bases, the J end lost 2 bases, and 20 bases lay between the germline ends. The germline CDR1 and CDR2 sequences are LGHNT and FRNRAP. The CDR3 protein is CASGRDLLTLTYNEQFF. Here the CDR3 DNA reads TGTGCTAGTGGGCGTGACCTCCTAACGTTGACCTACAATGAGCAGTTCTTC.

The chain recombines TRBV10-3 with TRBJ2-3; TRBD1 matches at 9 bases. Unmatched junction bases numbered 0, after V lost 0 bases and J lost 5 bases. This CDR3 is built from 14 residues. Germline assignment: CDR1 ENHRY and CDR2 SYGVKD. DNA of the CDR3: TGTGCCATCAGTGAGTCGGACAGGGGAGATACGCAGTATTTT. Translated, it gives CAISESDRGDTQYF.

Relative to its sample, this clonotype is medium-sized. The chain combines TRBV7-9 with TRBJ1-5, with D unclear. CDR1 SEHNR and CDR2 FQNEAQ come from the germline V gene (reference sequence). This CDR3 region has 15 residues. V lost 1 base and J 6 bases, leaving 13 bases between the germline ends. CDR3 sequence (DNA): TGTGCCAGCAGCTTAGTAGATTCCCACCCTCAGCCCCAGCATTTT. Protein: CASSLVDSHPQPQHF.

Remarks on this clonotype: An end of the junction differs from the germline gene, which may be a read error. The genes are TRBV11-2 and TRBJ2-7; 7 bases line up with TRBD1. The CDR3 loop spans 14 amino acids. Looked up from germline, CDR1 is SGHAT and CDR2 is FQNNGV. This CDR3 reads CASSLDRARYEQYF. The CDR3 nucleotides read TGTGCCAGCAGCCTAGACAGGGCGCGCTACGAGCAGTACTTC.

The CDR3 nucleotides are TGTGCCTGGAGTCCAGGGGAGTACGAGCAGTACTTC. It translates to CAWSPGEYEQYF. This chain connects TRBV30 to TRBJ2-7; a weak D match, TRBD1 (6 bases). The CDR3 length is 12 residues. CDR1 and CDR2 (germline): GTSNPN, SVGIG (reference sequence). With 2 bases removed from V and 4 bases from J, the gap between germline ends came to 9 bases.

The chain links TRBV6-1 to TRBJ2-7; D unclear. V lost 6 bases, J lost 2 bases, and 11 bases lay in between. Germline V gene sequence: CDR1 MNHNS, CDR2 SASEGT. The CDR3 totals 13 residues. The CDR3 DNA follows: TGTGCCAGCAGAATGGACGGAACCTACGAGCAGTACTTC. This sequence encodes CASRMDGTYEQYF.

As to this clonotype: The junction does not match germline at one end; this may be a read error. The CDR3 is CASSLDRPGSTIYF. In DNA form, the CDR3 reads TGTGCCAGCAGCTTAGACAGGCCGGGAAGCACCATATATTTT. V usage is TRBV11-2 and J usage is TRBJ1-3; no reliable D call. CDR3 size: 14 residues. Germline values: CDR1 SGHAT, CDR2 FQNNGV.

This chain links TRBV5-4 with TRBJ1-3; unclear D gene. This CDR3 comprises 14 residues. Between the trimmed V and J ends, which lost 4 bases and 0 bases, there was a span of 8 bases. Germline V lookup: CDR1 SGHNT, CDR2 YYREEE (reference sequence). The CDR3 reads CASSPEGSGNTIYF. The DNA of the CDR3 is TGTGCCAGCAGCCCCGAGGGCTCTGGAAACACCATATATTTT.

The sample holds a few counts of this clonotype. The V gene is TRBV15, the J gene TRBJ2-3; 12 nucleotides line up with TRBD2. With V trimmed by 5 bases and J by 1 base, 1 base remained unmatched. The germline V gene has CDR1 LNHNV and CDR2 YYDKDF (reference sequence). The CDR3 extends over 15 amino acids. DNA for the CDR3: TGTGCCACCAGCCGGACTAGCGGGGGCACAGATACGCAGTATTTT. It encodes CATSRTSGGTDTQYF.

The rearrangement joins TRBV5-1 to TRBJ1-1; D is perhaps TRBD1 (6 bases). The V gene's germline CDR1 is SGHRS and CDR2 YFSETQ. Trimming stripped 6 bases from V and 5 bases from J, with 8 bases between. CDR3 length: 11 amino acids. This chain's CDR3 is CASKGETEAFF. CDR3 DNA sequence: TGCGCCAGCAAGGGGGAGACTGAAGCTTTCTTT.

By share, this clonotype ranks as medium-sized (0.01 to 0.1%). This chain joins TRBV30 and TRBJ1-3; TRBD1 is a possible D gene (5 bases). Trimming cost V 4 bases and J 0 bases, with 19 bases left between them. This CDR3 is 17 amino acids long. Germline V gene data show CDR1 as GTSNPN and CDR2 as SVGIG (reference sequence). CDR3 amino acids: CAWIPRQLFTSGNTIYF. The CDR3 DNA is TGTGCCTGGATACCAAGACAGCTGTTCACCTCTGGAAACACCATATATTTT. The full variable domain, in which reference TRBV30 and TRBJ1-3 provide the parts outside the CDR3, is SQTIHQWPATLVQPVGSPLSLECTVEGTSNPNLYWYRQAAGRGLQLLFYSVGIGQISSEVPQNLSASRPQDRQFILSSKKLLLSDSGFYLCAWIPRQLFTSGNTIYFGEGSWLTVV.

By share of the sample, this clonotype is hyperexpanded (1% or more). An end of the junction differs from the germline gene, which may be a read error. V gene TRBV12-3 or TRBV12-4 combines with J gene TRBJ1-1, with TRBD1 as a possible D gene (6 bases). This CDR3 region has 13 residues. The CDR3 loop reads CASSLGGRFEAFF. For the CDR3, the DNA is TGTGCCAGCAGCTTAGGGGGGCGATTTGAAGCTTTCTTT.

This clonotype came up a few times. J is TRBJ1-2 and V is TRBV12-3 or TRBV12-4; D might be TRBD1 (6 bases). The CDR3 runs 11 residues. Trimming pared 6 bases from V and 8 bases from J, leaving 10 bases between. The CDR3 loop reads CASSPGTGYTF. For the CDR3, the DNA is TGTGCCAGCAGCCCCGGGACAGGCTACACCTTC.

The chain employs TRBV20-1 and TRBJ2-7, with 7 nucleotides matching TRBD1. The germline V gene has CDR1 DFQATT and CDR2 SNEGSKA (reference sequence). The CDR3 spans 15 residues. Trimming at V came to 5 bases and at J to 0 bases, leaving 10 bases not matched to a gene. The chain's CDR3 is CSAPRSGQSSYEQYF. The CDR3 DNA is TGCAGTGCTCCAAGGTCGGGACAGAGCTCCTACGAGCAGTACTTC.

This clonotype has just one count. The genes are TRBV12-3 or TRBV12-4 and TRBJ2-3, with a weak D call TRBD1 (5 bases). This CDR3 region has 14 residues. V lost 2 bases and J lost 2, with 8 bases in between. The DNA of the CDR3 is TGTGCCAGCAGTTTACGGACATTCACAGATACGCAGTATTTT. Translating it yields CASSLRTFTDTQYF.

This clonotype occurred a few times. This chain joins TRBV10-3 and TRBJ2-3, with TRBD1 matching over 7 bases. CDR3 length equals 14 residues. V was pared by 7 bases and J by 0 bases, with 4 bases of the junction left unmatched. Per germline, CDR1 ENHRY and CDR2 SYGVKD. The CDR3 DNA is TGTGCCATCAACCGGGACAGTAGCACAGATACGCAGTATTTT. Its translation: CAINRDSSTDTQYF.

The gene calls are TRBV6-4 and TRBJ2-7; D call uncertain. The V gene's germline CDR1 is MRHNA and CDR2 SNTAGT. The CDR3 runs to 13 residues. V lost 4 bases and J lost 3, with 10 bases in between. CDR3 in DNA: TGTGCCAGCAGTGCTGAGACTGGCTACGAGCAGTACTTC. Translated: CASSAETGYEQYF.

This rearrangement joins TRBV5-1 to TRBJ1-1, with D possibly being TRBD1 (6 bases). CDR1 and CDR2 from the germline V gene are SGHRS and YFSETQ. V was cut by 7 bases and J by 5 bases, with 18 bases left in between. The CDR3 consists of 14 residues. CDR3 DNA: TGCGCCAGCGGGAGGGGGGCGAGTAGTACTGAAGCTTTCTTT. It specifies CASGRGASSTEAFF.

By its share, this clonotype is medium-sized. DNA of the CDR3: TGTGCCAGCAGTTACTCTCTTATGGGGGGAACTGAAGCTTTCTTT. It encodes CASSYSLMGGTEAFF. The V call is TRBV6-5, the J call TRBJ1-1; a weak D match, TRBD1 (5 bases). The CDR3 extends over 15 amino acids. V was trimmed by 0 bases and J by 5 bases, leaving 13 bases between them. CDR1 and CDR2 (germline): MNHEY, SVGAGI.

V gene TRBV9 combines with J gene TRBJ2-7; tentatively, D is TRBD2 (7 bases). From germline, CDR1 is SGDLS and CDR2 YYNGEE. Trimming left V 0 bases short and J 6 bases short, with 22 bases between. The CDR3 has 17 amino acids. CDR3 in DNA: TGTGCCAGCAGCGTAGGCGGTGGGCGGGGGCCGAAGGGCGAGCAGTACTTC. This codes for CASSVGGGRGPKGEQYF.